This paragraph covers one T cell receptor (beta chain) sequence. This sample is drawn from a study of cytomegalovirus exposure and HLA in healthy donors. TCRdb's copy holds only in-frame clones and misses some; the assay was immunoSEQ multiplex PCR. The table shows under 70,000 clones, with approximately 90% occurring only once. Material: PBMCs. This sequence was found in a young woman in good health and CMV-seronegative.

The CDR3 sequence: CARSASGIGRETQYF. CDR3 in DNA: TGTGCCAGAAGCGCTAGCGGGATTGGCAGAGAGACCCAGTACTTC. The chain employs TRBV5-3 and TRBJ2-5, with 9 bases aligning to TRBD2. TRBV5-3 is identified as an open reading frame with a role that is uncertain. The CDR3 has 15 amino acids. V shed 4 bases, J shed 4 bases, and the junction held 8 bases outside the gene matches.